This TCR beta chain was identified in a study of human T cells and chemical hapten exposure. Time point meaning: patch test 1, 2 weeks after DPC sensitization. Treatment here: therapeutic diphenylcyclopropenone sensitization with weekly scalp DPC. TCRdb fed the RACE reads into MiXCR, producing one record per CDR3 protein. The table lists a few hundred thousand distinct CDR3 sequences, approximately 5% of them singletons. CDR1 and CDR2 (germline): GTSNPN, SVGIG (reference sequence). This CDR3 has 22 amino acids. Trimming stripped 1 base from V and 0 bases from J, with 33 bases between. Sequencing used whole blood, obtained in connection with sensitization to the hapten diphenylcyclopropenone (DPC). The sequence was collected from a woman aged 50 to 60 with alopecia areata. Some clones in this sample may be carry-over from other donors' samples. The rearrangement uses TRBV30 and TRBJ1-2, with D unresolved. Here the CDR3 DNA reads TGTGCCTGGAGTGGAGTCCCCGACCTTAGCGGGAGTTTCCCCAGAGCTAACTATGGCTACACCTTC. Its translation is CAWSGVPDLSGSFPRANYGYTF.